This TCR beta chain emerged from a study of regulatory T cells in long-lasting Graves disease. Study overall: The antithyroid drugs taken by newly diagnosed Graves' patients had been used for under 3 months. Study results and caveats: When disease was persistent, TRBV28, TRBJ1-2 and TRBJ2-5 were the favored segments.

Library construction for TCR beta used iRepertoire HTBI primers and Arm-PCR of CDR3 regions. Each CDR3 protein is one row after TCRdb ran MiXCR on the multiplex PCR reads. The repertoire holds around 400,000 distinct CDR3 sequences, 10% to 15% seen once, with 18% in the top ten. Regarding time point: newly diagnosed GD, antithyroid drugs for less than 3 months. PBMC-derived RNA was used for the TCR library. Germline V gene lookup returns CDR1 DFQATT and CDR2 SNEGSKA (reference sequence). The CDR3 covers 15 residues. V was clipped by 0 bases and J by 6 bases, with 17 bases between them. In its sample, this clonotype was seen a few times. Its specificity is unknown. This sample also appeared in a second study, on T cells in Graves' hyperthyroidism and ophthalmopathy. Per that paper: Newly diagnosed hyperthyroidism, duration under 2 months, in patients aged 18 to 65. Primed by the HTBI set, a first-round RT-PCR was run on the TCR CDR3.

The clonotype was recovered from a woman under 30 with Graves disease. The chain uses TRBV20-1 and TRBJ1-1; D is unresolved. The source was peripheral blood mononuclear cells (PBMCs), collected at new diagnosis, from a patient treated with antithyroid drugs. The CDR3 nucleotides read TGCAGTGCTAGAGAAGGCAGAGGTATCAGTTCTGAAGCTTTCTTT. The encoded protein is CSAREGRGISSEAFF.